Presented here are 26 T cell receptor beta chains from one specimen sequenced in a study of blood T cell repertoires in COVID-19. Measured with immunoSEQ multiplex PCR; TCRdb has only the in-frame clones, and not every one. Of some 80,000 clones in the sample, 88% were seen once. Sequencing was performed on peripheral blood. The source is a human donor in a cohort sampled during active COVID-19.

The chain combines TRBV6-5 with TRBJ1-5; unclear D gene. In germline, CDR1 is MNHEY, CDR2 SVGAGI. V shed 3 bases and J shed 0 bases, with 6 bases lying between them. The CDR3 has 14 residues. For the CDR3, the DNA is TGTGCCAGCAGTTATCGGGATAGCAATCAGCCCCAGCATTTT. Its translation is CASSYRDSNQPQHF.

This sequence joins TRBV7-8 and TRBJ1-1, with 7 bases identical to TRBD1. The ends lost 5 bases at V and 1 base at J; junction bases unmatched: 4. Germline CDR1 reads SGHVS; CDR2 reads FQNEAQ. This CDR3 comprises 14 residues. The CDR3 nucleotides are TGTGCCAGCAGCCAGGACAGGAGGAACACTGAAGCTTTCTTT. Its protein product is CASSQDRRNTEAFF.

V and J are TRBV2 and TRBJ2-5; TRBD1 agrees at 7 bases. The CDR3 covers 15 residues. The V segment lost 7 bases and the J segment 2 bases; nucleotides outside the gene matches: 10. Germline CDR1 is SNHLY and CDR2 is FYNNEI. CDR3 nucleotides: TGTGCCAGCAAGTCGTACCTGGGACAGCAAGAGACCCAGTACTTC. It is translated as CASKSYLGQQETQYF.

The chain carries TRBV7-2 and TRBJ2-1; D might be TRBD2 (6 bases). Germline CDR1 reads SGHTA; CDR2 reads FQGNSA. The V gene lost 5 bases and the J gene lost 0 bases, with 14 bases spanning the gap. The CDR3 has 16 amino acids. In DNA form, the CDR3 reads TGTGCCAGCAGCCAACTTGGGGGGAGCTCCTACAATGAGCAGTTCTTC. Amino acid sequence: CASSQLGGSSYNEQFF.

V usage is TRBV7-3 and J usage is TRBJ1-1, with D possibly TRBD1 on 5 matching bases. The CDR3 contains 15 residues. Deletions cut 0 bases from V and 1 base from J, with 9 bases between. Germline V gives CDR1 SGHTA, CDR2 FQGTGA. This chain's CDR3 is CASSLTETANTEAFF. The DNA for the CDR3 is TGTGCCAGCAGCTTAACGGAGACAGCGAACACTGAAGCTTTCTTT. The full variable domain, completed using reference TRBV7-3 and TRBJ1-1, is GAGVSQTPSNKVTEKGKYVELRCDPISGHTALYWYRQSLGQGPEFLIYFQGTGAADDSGLPNDRFFAVRPEGSVSTLKIQRTERGDSAVYLCASSLTETANTEAFFGQGTRLTVV.

The gene calls are TRBV5-1 and TRBJ2-2, with D possibly being TRBD2 (6 bases). The germline V and J ends were trimmed by 0 bases and 5 bases, with 8 bases remaining between them. This CDR3 comprises 14 residues. Germline-derived CDR1 and CDR2 are SGHRS and YFSETQ. CDR3 DNA: TGCGCCAGCAGCTTGGGCCGGGAGACCGGGGAGCTGTTTTTT. This encodes CASSLGRETGELFF.

The V gene is TRBV12-3 or TRBV12-4, the J gene TRBJ1-1; TRBD1 matches at 7 bases. The CDR3 is made up of 13 amino acids. J lost 3 bases, V lost 7 bases, and 5 bases had no gene match. CDR3 residues: CASTPGGHTEAFF. Written as DNA, the CDR3 is TGTGCCAGCACCCCAGGGGGTCACACTGAAGCTTTCTTT.

V and J are TRBV7-6 and TRBJ1-3; 7 bases match TRBD1. Germline CDR1 SGHVS, CDR2 FNYEAQ. The CDR3 length is 15 residues. V lost 0 bases, J lost 3 bases, and 2 bases stayed unmatched. The DNA of the CDR3 is TGTGCCAGCAGCTTAGCGGGGACAGTTGGAAACACCATATATTTT. It codes for CASSLAGTVGNTIYF.

This clone was counted once. The chain combines TRBV7-2 with TRBJ2-7; TRBD1 might be the D (5 bases). There are 12 residues in the CDR3. Germline-derived CDR1 and CDR2 are SGHTA and FQGNSA. V lost 8 bases and J 1 base, leaving 9 bases between the germline ends. CDR3: CASGHSSYEQYF. CDR3 bases: TGTGCCAGCGGACACAGTTCCTACGAGCAGTACTTC.

This sequence joins TRBV5-1 and TRBJ2-4; the match to TRBD1 covers 7 bases. CDR1 is SGHRS and CDR2 is YFSETQ in the germline V gene. CDR3 size: 14 residues. Germline trimming cut 5 bases from V and 8 bases from J; bases unmatched to any gene: 10. In DNA form, the CDR3 reads TGCGCCAGCAGAGATCCGACAGGGTGGGACATTCAGTACTTC. Translation: CASRDPTGWDIQYF.

The chain couples TRBV3-1 (or the pseudogene TRBV3-2) to TRBJ2-7; 7 bases agree with TRBD1. The germline V gene encodes CDR1 LGHDT and CDR2 YNNKEL (reference sequence). This CDR3 has 16 amino acids. The V and J ends lost 3 bases and 0 bases, in that order; junction bases with no gene match: 8. CDR3 coding DNA: TGTGCCAGCAGCCACGGAGGAACAGGGGTCTCCTACGAGCAGTACTTC. Residues: CASSHGGTGVSYEQYF.

This chain links TRBV6-5 with TRBJ1-4; D perhaps matches TRBD1 (6 bases). Germline-derived CDR1 and CDR2 are MNHEY and SVGAGI. The CDR3 is 15 residues long. The V end lost 4 bases, the J end lost 0 bases, and 9 bases lay between the germline ends. The CDR3 loop reads CASSLQGATNEKLFF. As DNA, the CDR3 is TGTGCCAGCAGTTTACAGGGTGCAACTAATGAAAAACTGTTTTTT.

A word on this clone: This CDR3 is also generated by other DNA sequences in the sample. This rearrangement joins TRBV3-1 (or the pseudogene TRBV3-2) to TRBJ2-7; 9 nucleotides line up with TRBD2. The CDR3 totals 15 residues. Germline V gene data show CDR1 as LGHDT and CDR2 as YNNKEL (reference sequence). The ends lost 1 base at V and 7 bases at J; junction bases unmatched: 8. The DNA for the CDR3 is TGTGCCAGCAGCCAAGCTGGCGGGGGGGGGAGGGAGCAGTACTTC. The encoded protein is CASSQAGGGGREQYF.

This clone was seen a single time. The chain combines TRBV3-1 (or the pseudogene TRBV3-2) with TRBJ2-2; 7 nucleotides line up with TRBD2. From germline, CDR1 is LGHDT and CDR2 YNNKEL (reference sequence). V trimming: 5 bases; J trimming: 1 base; junction bases outside the gene matches: 7. The CDR3 has 16 residues. CDR3: CASSSGPSGNTGELFF. The CDR3 nucleotides are TGTGCCAGCAGCTCAGGTCCTAGCGGGAACACCGGGGAGCTGTTTTTT.

V gene TRBV6-5 combines with J gene TRBJ2-7; D not certain. This CDR3 has 10 amino acids. Trimming cost V 9 bases and J 9 bases, with 12 bases left between them. Germline-derived CDR1 and CDR2 are MNHEY and SVGAGI. The CDR3 loop is CARETSAQYF. The CDR3 DNA sequence: TGTGCCAGGGAGACCAGTGCGCAGTACTTC.

This sequence joins TRBV20-1 and TRBJ2-1; weak D call: TRBD1 (5 bases). The CDR3 is 10 amino acids. Germline loops: CDR1 DFQATT, CDR2 SNEGSKA (reference sequence). V was cut by 7 bases and J by 8 bases, with 9 bases left in between. In nucleotides, the CDR3 is TGCAGTGGGGTAGGGGATGAGCAGTTCTTC. This encodes CSGVGDEQFF.

V usage is TRBV6-2 or TRBV6-3 and J usage is TRBJ1-2, with 7 bases matching TRBD1. Unmatched junction bases numbered 3, after V lost 5 bases and J lost 0 bases. The CDR3 spans 14 residues. CDR1 and CDR2 from the germline V gene are MNHEY and SVGEGT. CDR3 bases: TGTGCCAGCAGTAGGGACAGCTCTAACTATGGCTACACCTTC. As protein: CASSRDSSNYGYTF.

The V call is TRBV4-2, the J call TRBJ2-3, with TRBD2 identical over 9 bases. Per the germline V gene, CDR1 is LGHNA and CDR2 is YNFKEQ. This CDR3 is 18 amino acids long. J gave up 3 bases and V 1 base, and 11 bases lay outside the gene matches. As DNA, the CDR3 is TGTGCCAGCAGCCAAGTCTTTAGCGGGAGAAGAAGTACAGATACGCAGTATTTT. It encodes CASSQVFSGRRSTDTQYF.

This clone occurred once. The chain links TRBV5-3 to TRBJ2-7, with D possibly being TRBD2 (5 bases). TRBV5-3 is reported as an ORF; its role is uncertain. This CDR3 is built from 15 residues. The germline V and J ends were trimmed by 4 bases and 4 bases, with 18 bases remaining between them. The CDR3 bases are TGTGCCAGAAGCAACGACGGTCGGGGATGGTACGAGCAGTACTTC. Its translation is CARSNDGRGWYEQYF.

V usage is TRBV19 and J usage is TRBJ2-7, with 7 bases lining up with TRBD1. Germline CDR1 LNHDA, CDR2 SQIVND (reference sequence). V trimming: 5 bases; J trimming: 4 bases; junction bases outside the gene matches: 8. CDR3 length equals 14 residues. The CDR3 bases are TGTGCCAGTAGTCCGACAGGGATTAGGTACGAGCAGTACTTC. This encodes CASSPTGIRYEQYF. Full variable domain (remainder filled in from reference TRBV19 and TRBJ2-7): DGGITQSPKYLFRKEGQNVTLSCEQNLNHDAMYWYRQDPGQGLRLIYYSQIVNDFQKGDIAEGYSVSREKKESFPLTVTSAQKNPTAFYLCASSPTGIRYEQYFGPGTRLTVT.

V and J are TRBV6-5 and TRBJ1-6; D is unresolved. The ends were cut back, 5 bases at V and 10 bases at J, with 15 bases in the middle. The CDR3 contains 14 residues. Germline V CDR1 and CDR2: MNHEY, SVGAGI. The DNA of the CDR3 is TGTGCCAGCAGTCTACGGGGTAGAGGGTCACCCCTCCACTTT. It is translated as CASSLRGRGSPLHF.

The chain is built from TRBV28 and TRBJ2-5; a weak D match, TRBD2 (6 bases). Per the germline V gene, CDR1 is MDHEN and CDR2 is SYDVKM. Trimming cost V 8 bases and J 7 bases, with 17 bases left between them. The CDR3 consists of 13 residues. Written as DNA, the CDR3 is TGTGCCAGCCACAGCAGCCTGGGGGGGACCCAGTACTTC. It specifies CASHSSLGGTQYF.

The J gene is TRBJ2-7, the V gene TRBV19, with a weak D call TRBD1 (5 bases). The V end was cut by 3 bases, the J end by 0 bases, with 21 bases between. Germline CDR1 reads LNHDA; CDR2 reads SQIVND (reference sequence). The CDR3 sequence is 18 residues long. The CDR3 DNA follows: TGTGCCAGTAGTATGCCCAAGAGGTGTCAGGGCCACTCCTACGAGCAGTACTTC. Translated: CASSMPKRCQGHSYEQYF.

CDR3 sequence: CASSRLGGITPVEFF. CDR3 sequence (DNA): TGTGCCAGCAGCCGACTAGGTGGGATTACCCCAGTGGAGTTCTTC. The rearrangement uses TRBV28 and TRBJ2-1, with D maybe TRBD2 (6 bases). The CDR3 extends over 15 amino acids. V dropped 6 bases and J dropped 14 bases, with 26 bases sitting between them. Germline values: CDR1 MDHEN, CDR2 SYDVKM.

The CDR3 loop is CASSPGRASETQYF. DNA for the CDR3: TGTGCCAGCAGCCCCGGGAGGGCTTCAGAGACCCAGTACTTC. This sequence joins TRBV7-2 and TRBJ2-5; 8 nucleotides agree with TRBD2. CDR3 size: 14 residues. Germline assignment: CDR1 SGHTA and CDR2 FQGNSA. The J segment lost 4 bases and the V segment lost 5 bases, leaving 6 bases of the junction unmatched.

The CDR3 coding sequence is TGTGCCAGCAGCCCTTGGTCCACTTCGCTCGAGCAGTACTTC. Its translation: CASSPWSTSLEQYF. The rearrangement links TRBV11-1 to TRBJ2-7; D is unclear. This CDR3 is built from 14 residues. Germline-derived CDR1 and CDR2 are SGHAT and FQDESV (reference sequence). Trimming took 5 bases from V and 6 from J, leaving 17 bases between them. Using reference TRBV11-1 and TRBJ2-7 for the parts outside the CDR3, the full variable domain is EAEVAQSPRYKITEKSQAVAFWCDPISGHATLYWYRQILGQGPELLVQFQDESVVDDSQLPKDRFSAERLKGVDSTLKIQPAELGDSAMYLCASSPWSTSLEQYFGPGTRLTVT.